The sequence of this TCR beta chain was determined in a study of T cells after yellow fever vaccination. Across the whole study: Fractions containing few cells were prepared with SMART-Seq v4 Ultra Low Input. Broader study findings: FACS-sorted repertoires could harbor abundant contaminating bulk-population clonotypes. Subsequent to the booster, the majority of primary-vaccination clones reappeared (less than 97% CD4, 70% to 90% CD8).

TCRdb called the 5' RACE reads again in MiXCR, with one record for every CDR3 protein. The sample lists 450,000 to 600,000 distinct CDR3 sequences, less than 15% occurring once. V was clipped by 4 bases and J by 0 bases; unmatched bases: 7. The CDR3 spans 17 residues. The germline CDR1 and CDR2 sequences are MNHEY and SVGAGI. On this clonotype itself: The antigen is unknown.

Sample: PBMCs, taken on the day of the yellow fever booster vaccination. The chain carries TRBV6-5 and TRBJ2-7; 12 positions agree with TRBD2. The receptor was derived from a man aged 25 to 40 who received the YFV17D yellow fever vaccine. The CDR3: CASSFQTSGRPSYEQYF. The CDR3 DNA sequence: TGTGCCAGCAGTTTCCAGACTAGCGGGAGACCCTCCTACGAGCAGTACTTC.